A single sample is the source of the 32 T cell receptor beta chains below, sequenced in a study of cytomegalovirus exposure and HLA in healthy donors. PCR involved 60 Vbeta and 13 Jbeta primers. Generated by immunoSEQ multiplex PCR, the TCRdb table keeps only in-frame clones and is missing some. The table shows 100,000 or so clones, with over 70% occurring only once. The sequenced material came from PBMCs. The receptor source for this set is a man over 45 in good health and CMV-seronegative.

V is TRBV30 and J is TRBJ1-3, with D hard to call. Germline assignment: CDR1 GTSNPN and CDR2 SVGIG (reference sequence). CDR3 length equals 13 residues. Trimming left V 0 bases short and J 3 bases short, with 6 bases between. The CDR3 DNA sequence: TGTGCCTGGAGTGTGGGCTATGGAAACACCATATATTTT. It translates to CAWSVGYGNTIYF.

This clone showed up just once. The J gene is TRBJ2-2, the V gene TRBV10-2; maybe TRBD1 (6 bases). CDR3 size: 13 residues. Germline CDR1 WSHSY, CDR2 SAAADI. V was trimmed by 6 bases and J by 3 bases, leaving 8 bases between them. The CDR3 protein is CASSPGDTGELFF. CDR3 in DNA: TGCGCCAGCAGCCCAGGGGACACCGGGGAGCTGTTTTTT.

This chain links TRBV10-2 with TRBJ1-6, with TRBD1 matching over 7 bases. CDR1 and CDR2 from the germline V gene are WSHSY and SAAADI. The CDR3 has 14 amino acids. V was clipped by 9 bases and J by 6 bases; unmatched bases: 8. Here the CDR3 reads CASTAGQSNSPLHF. The CDR3 DNA follows: TGCGCCAGTACTGCGGGACAGTCTAATTCACCCCTCCACTTT.

V gene TRBV4-1 combines with J gene TRBJ2-3; 15 bases fit TRBD2. V was pared by 4 bases and J by 4 bases, with 6 bases of the junction left unmatched. CDR1 and CDR2 from the germline V gene are MGHRA and YSYEKL. This CDR3 is 17 amino acids long. CDR3 DNA sequence: TGCGCCAGCAGCCCGCAAGGGACTAGCGGGAGGCCAGATACGCAGTATTTT. Its protein product is CASSPQGTSGRPDTQYF.

The V gene is TRBV5-4, the J gene TRBJ1-4; 7 bases align to TRBD1. V trimming: 3 bases; J trimming: 7 bases; junction bases outside the gene matches: 9. The CDR3 consists of 15 residues. In germline, CDR1 is SGHNT, CDR2 YYREEE (reference sequence). The CDR3 DNA reads as TGTGCCAGCAGCTCTAGGACAGGAGCGAGTGAAAAACTGTTTTTT. Its translation is CASSSRTGASEKLFF.

In this sample, this clone turned up once. The V gene is TRBV10-3, the J gene TRBJ2-6, with D possibly TRBD1 on 6 matching bases. The CDR3 runs to 17 residues. Germline assignment: CDR1 ENHRY and CDR2 SYGVKD. V was cut by 5 bases and J by 4 bases, with 18 bases left in between. CDR3 in amino acids: CAISRTAADLGANVLTF. CDR3 in DNA: TGTGCCATCAGTAGGACAGCGGCCGATCTGGGGGCCAACGTCCTGACTTTC.

The chain recombines TRBV19 with TRBJ2-2; 10 bases are shared with TRBD2. The trim removed 5 bases at V and 5 bases at J, leaving 5 bases unmatched. The CDR3 loop spans 15 amino acids. Germline CDR1 reads LNHDA; CDR2 reads SQIVND (reference sequence). CDR3 region: CASSPLSGGTGELFF. The CDR3 DNA reads TGTGCCAGTAGTCCACTTAGCGGGGGGACCGGGGAGCTGTTTTTT.

This chain uses TRBV7-9 with TRBJ2-1, with D tentatively TRBD1 (5 bases). The CDR3 contains 14 residues. Trimming pared 4 bases from V and 7 bases from J, leaving 14 bases between. Germline CDR1 reads SEHNR; CDR2 reads FQNEAQ (reference sequence). In DNA, the CDR3 is TGTGCCAGCAGCTGGGGCTTGGGCGGAAATGAGCAGTTCTTC. Translation gives CASSWGLGGNEQFF.

The chain carries TRBV27 and TRBJ1-6; D unclear. Trimming took off 4 bases at V and 0 bases at J, with 4 bases between the two ends. Germline loops: CDR1 MNHEY, CDR2 SMNVEV (reference sequence). The CDR3 has 14 residues. As DNA, the CDR3 is TGTGCCAGCAGTTCGAGCTCCTATAATTCACCCCTCCACTTT. Its translation is CASSSSSYNSPLHF.

This chain joins TRBV28 and TRBJ1-5; unclear D gene. Trimming removed 10 bases from V and 2 bases from J, with 12 bases in between. This CDR3 has 13 residues. Germline values: CDR1 MDHEN, CDR2 SYDVKM. This chain's CDR3 is CATGGIGNQPQHF. The CDR3, as DNA: TGTGCCACCGGCGGGATCGGCAATCAGCCCCAGCATTTT.

The V call is TRBV6-1, the J call TRBJ2-5; TRBD1 matches 7 bases. V dropped 10 bases and J dropped 3; count of bases not matched to a gene: 11. Germline lookup yields CDR1 MNHNS and CDR2 SASEGT. The CDR3 is 14 residues long. The CDR3 sequence is CAISSDRLEETQYF. The CDR3 bases are TGTGCCATATCCTCGGACAGGTTAGAAGAGACCCAGTACTTC.

The chain uses TRBV19 and TRBJ2-5; D not certain. This CDR3 region has 11 residues. Germline V gives CDR1 LNHDA, CDR2 SQIVND (reference sequence). Trimming left V 5 bases short and J 5 bases short, with 6 bases between. The CDR3 DNA is TGTGCCAGTAGTGCCGGTGAGACCCAGTACTTC. This gives the protein CASSAGETQYF.

The chain joins TRBV5-1 to TRBJ2-3; TRBD2 might be the D (6 bases). V lost 0 bases and J lost 5, with 16 bases in between. The germline V gene has CDR1 SGHRS and CDR2 YFSETQ. The CDR3 extends over 16 amino acids. This chain's CDR3 is CASSLVTREFGDTQYF. CDR3 in DNA: TGCGCCAGCAGCTTGGTAACACGGGAGTTTGGAGATACGCAGTATTTT.

The CDR3 protein is CASSFYLLETQYF. CDR3 nucleotide sequence: TGTGCCAGCAGCTTCTATCTTTTGGAGACCCAGTACTTC. This rearrangement joins TRBV7-2 to TRBJ2-5; D unresolved. The V gene's germline CDR1 is SGHTA and CDR2 FQGNSA. V lost 3 bases and J lost 5, with 10 bases in between. The CDR3 is 13 residues long.

J is TRBJ1-5 and V is TRBV18; D perhaps matches TRBD1 (5 bases). The CDR3 totals 16 residues. Per the germline V gene, CDR1 is KGHSH and CDR2 is LQKENI. V lost 1 base and J lost 2, with 12 bases in between. The CDR3 protein is CASSPLAGPGNQPQHF. CDR3 sequence (DNA): TGTGCCAGCTCACCACTAGCAGGGCCAGGCAATCAGCCCCAGCATTTT.

The sample holds one count of this clone. The J gene is TRBJ2-5, the V gene TRBV7-6; 10 bases agree with TRBD1. The CDR3 loop spans 15 amino acids. Germline V gives CDR1 SGHVS, CDR2 FNYEAQ. The ends lost 6 bases at V and 5 bases at J; junction bases unmatched: 9. CDR3 coding DNA: TGTGCCAGCAGGGCGGGGACAGGGGAACCTGAGACCCAGTACTTC. Translating it yields CASRAGTGEPETQYF.

The genes are TRBV27 and TRBJ2-1; 11 nucleotides match TRBD2. In germline, CDR1 is MNHEY, CDR2 SMNVEV (reference sequence). V gave up 4 bases and J gave up 6 bases; unmatched junction bases: 5. The CDR3 consists of 15 residues. CDR3 sequence reads: CASSSLAGAGNEQFF. In nucleotides, the CDR3 is TGTGCCAGCAGTTCACTAGCGGGAGCGGGCAATGAGCAGTTCTTC.

This chain links TRBV20-1 with TRBJ1-1; possibly TRBD1 for D (5 bases). The V gene's germline CDR1 is DFQATT and CDR2 SNEGSKA (reference sequence). The V gene lost 7 bases and the J gene lost 1 base, with 7 bases spanning the gap. The CDR3 runs to 11 residues. CDR3: CSGQQNTEAFF. CDR3 DNA: TGCAGTGGACAGCAGAACACTGAAGCTTTCTTT.

The V call is TRBV29-1, the J call TRBJ1-3; D is ambiguous. Germline assignment: CDR1 SQVTM and CDR2 ANQGSEA. This CDR3 spans 14 amino acids. The germline V and J ends were trimmed by 6 bases and 0 bases, with 12 bases remaining between them. The CDR3 region is CSVSGLDSGNTIYF. The CDR3 DNA reads TGCAGCGTCTCTGGACTCGACTCTGGAAACACCATATATTTT.

The rearrangement uses TRBV6-1 and TRBJ2-5, with TRBD1 identical over 7 bases. Unmatched junction bases numbered 4, after V lost 2 bases and J lost 4 bases. The germline V gene encodes CDR1 MNHNS and CDR2 SASEGT. This CDR3 is built from 14 residues. Here the CDR3 DNA reads TGTGCCAGCAGTGAATATAGACAGGGAGAGACCCAGTACTTC. Translating gives CASSEYRQGETQYF.

The chain has TRBV28 and TRBJ1-1; 7 nucleotides line up with TRBD1. The ends lost 6 bases at V and 0 bases at J; junction bases unmatched: 4. CDR3 length: 14 residues. Germline V lookup: CDR1 MDHEN, CDR2 SYDVKM. CDR3 DNA sequence: TGTGCCAGCAGATGGGGACAGATGAACACTGAAGCTTTCTTT. Residues: CASRWGQMNTEAFF.

The chain carries TRBV19 and TRBJ2-3, with TRBD2 identical over 7 bases. This CDR3 contains 15 residues. Germline V gives CDR1 LNHDA, CDR2 SQIVND (reference sequence). V shed 9 bases and J 0 bases; nucleotides not matched to a gene: 9. The CDR3 region is CASGMGGGSTDTQYF. CDR3 nucleotide sequence: TGTGCCAGCGGGATGGGGGGGGGAAGCACAGATACGCAGTATTTT.

The chain employs TRBV30 and TRBJ2-1; 10 bases are shared with TRBD1. This CDR3 is built from 14 residues. Germline V CDR1 and CDR2: GTSNPN, SVGIG (reference sequence). V trimming: 2 bases; J trimming: 9 bases; junction bases outside the gene matches: 7. CDR3 residues: CAWSLGQGVIEQFF. CDR3 DNA sequence: TGTGCCTGGAGTCTTGGACAGGGGGTCATTGAGCAGTTCTTC. Using reference TRBV30 and TRBJ2-1 for the parts outside the CDR3, the full variable domain is SQTIHQWPATLVQPVGSPLSLECTVEGTSNPNLYWYRQAAGRGLQLLFYSVGIGQISSEVPQNLSASRPQDRQFILSSKKLLLSDSGFYLCAWSLGQGVIEQFFGPGTRLTVL.

The chain has TRBV10-3 and TRBJ2-2; 8 bases match TRBD1. The ends lost 3 bases at V and 4 bases at J; junction bases unmatched: 7. CDR3 length equals 16 residues. Germline CDR1 reads ENHRY; CDR2 reads SYGVKD. The CDR3 protein is CAISDHRGSGTGELFF. In DNA form, the CDR3 reads TGTGCCATCAGTGACCACAGGGGGAGTGGCACCGGGGAGCTGTTTTTT.

The V and J genes are TRBV4-1 and TRBJ2-7, with D hard to call. The V gene's germline CDR1 is MGHRA and CDR2 YSYEKL. V gave up 1 base and J gave up 3 bases, with 7 bases separating them. CDR3 length: 13 residues. CDR3 sequence: CASSQVRYYEQYF. CDR3 bases: TGCGCCAGCAGCCAAGTGAGGTACTACGAGCAGTACTTC.

The chain recombines TRBV19 with TRBJ1-6; no reliable D call. CDR3 length equals 15 residues. Trimming shortened V by 7 bases and J by 0 bases, and 10 bases separated the two germline ends. Germline assignment: CDR1 LNHDA and CDR2 SQIVND (reference sequence). This CDR3 is CASTAGSSYNSPLHF. The CDR3, as DNA: TGTGCCAGTACGGCGGGGAGCTCCTATAATTCACCCCTCCACTTT.

This chain links TRBV5-6 with TRBJ2-5; TRBD1 aligns across 9 bases. CDR3 length: 16 residues. V lost 5 bases and J lost 5; bases outside the gene matches: 13. The V gene's germline CDR1 is SGHDT and CDR2 YYEEEE. CDR3 nucleotide sequence: TGTGCCAGCAGACGACAGACAGGGGGTAAGGTGGAGACCCAGTACTTC. Translated, it gives CASRRQTGGKVETQYF.

The gene calls are TRBV19 and TRBJ1-6, with D perhaps matching TRBD1 (6 bases). Per the germline V gene, CDR1 is LNHDA and CDR2 is SQIVND (reference sequence). Deletions cut 4 bases from V and 3 bases from J, with 19 bases between. CDR3 size: 18 residues. CDR3 in amino acids: CASSRESGQLRYNSPLHF. In DNA form, the CDR3 reads TGTGCCAGTAGTAGAGAGTCCGGACAGCTACGCTATAATTCACCCCTCCACTTT.

V and J are TRBV4-1 and TRBJ1-2; TRBD1 might be the D (6 bases). The CDR3 extends over 15 amino acids. The germline V gene has CDR1 MGHRA and CDR2 YSYEKL. V dropped 5 bases and J dropped 5 bases, with 18 bases sitting between them. This CDR3 is CASSSKGGVGYGYTF. The CDR3 DNA follows: TGCGCCAGCAGCTCGAAAGGGGGGGTTGGGTATGGCTACACCTTC.

CDR3 loop: CASTEAHSPLHF. CDR3 nucleotide sequence: TGTGCCAGCACCGAGGCGCACTCACCCCTCCACTTT. This chain connects TRBV28 to TRBJ1-6; D ambiguous. This CDR3 has 12 amino acids. The V end lost 7 bases, the J end lost 10 bases, and 11 bases lay between the germline ends. Germline-derived CDR1 and CDR2 are MDHEN and SYDVKM.

The V and J genes are TRBV18 and TRBJ2-1, with D unresolved. Trimming removed 2 bases from V and 6 bases from J, with 5 bases in between. CDR1 is KGHSH, CDR2 LQKENI, per germline. The CDR3 covers 12 residues. The CDR3 nucleotides are TGTGCCAGCTCACCAGGAGCCAATGAGCAGTTCTTC. Encoded protein: CASSPGANEQFF.

As concerns this clone: Possible read error: a much larger clone is one base away. The rearrangement links TRBV7-3 to TRBJ1-1; D possibly corresponds to TRBD1 (5 bases). The V gene lost 5 bases and the J gene lost 5 bases, with 12 bases spanning the gap. CDR3 length: 13 residues. Per the germline V gene, CDR1 is SGHTA and CDR2 is FQGTGA. The CDR3 is CASSLRGGTEAFF. In DNA form, the CDR3 reads TGTGCCAGCAGCCTCCGGGGGGGGACTGAAGCTTTCTTT.